These T cell receptor beta chains were read from a single sample in a study of prognosis after radiotherapy for stage I lung cancer. TCRdb passed the multiplex PCR reads through MiXCR, listing each CDR3 protein once. The sample contains over 13,000 distinct CDR3 sequences, 25% to 30% of which appear only once. Here the sequenced sample was PBMCs, taken before or after stereotactic body radiation therapy (not recorded which). These receptors were collected from a donor aged 50 or older with non-small cell lung cancer. Each CDR3 is given with its conserved first and last residue. Fields, in order: V gene, D gene, CDR3 protein. D genes are given only for firm matches.

TRBV19 | - | CASRSVPGTQYF
TRBV14 | TRBD2 | CASSQVWAGAQETQYF
TRBV24-1 | - | CATMSGPNTEAFF
TRBV28 | - | CATCGAAAYNEQFF
TRBV3-1 | - | CASSQVNYEQYF
TRBV28 | TRBD2 | CASSHYSGARSGELFF
TRBV7-2 | - | CANSFAPEANYGYTF
TRBV2 | TRBD1 | CAAQGVHNSPLHF
TRBV18 | - | CASSRPSRANTGELFF
TRBV20-1 | - | CSASRGTFTEAFF
TRBV3-1 | - | CASSQEGGWSDTQYF
TRBV19 | TRBD1 | CASTTYRGLGNTIYF
TRBV19 | TRBD1 | CASGQGITDTQYF
TRBV6-1 | - | CASSPTVSPQHTQYF
TRBV5-5 | TRBD1 | CASSLAVRGIGNIQYF
TRBV4-1 | - | CASSQVGVPYEQYF